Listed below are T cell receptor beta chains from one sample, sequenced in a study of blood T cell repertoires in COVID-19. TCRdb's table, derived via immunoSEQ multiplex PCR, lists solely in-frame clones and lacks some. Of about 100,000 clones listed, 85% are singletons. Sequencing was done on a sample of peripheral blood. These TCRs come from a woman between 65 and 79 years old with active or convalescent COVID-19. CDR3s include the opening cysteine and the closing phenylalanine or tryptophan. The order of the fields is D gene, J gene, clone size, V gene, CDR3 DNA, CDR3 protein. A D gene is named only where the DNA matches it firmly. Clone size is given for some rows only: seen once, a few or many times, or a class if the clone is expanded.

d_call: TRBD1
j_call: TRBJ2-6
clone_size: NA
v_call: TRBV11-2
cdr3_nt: TGTGCCAGCAGCTCACAGGGGGCTGGGGCCAACGTCCTGACTTTC
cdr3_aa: CASSSQGAGANVLTF

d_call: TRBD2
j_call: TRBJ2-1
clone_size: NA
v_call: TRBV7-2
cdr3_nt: TGTGCCAGCAGCCCCTCGGTTGCGGGGGGGCCTAATGAGCAGTTCTTC
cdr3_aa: CASSPSVAGGPNEQFF

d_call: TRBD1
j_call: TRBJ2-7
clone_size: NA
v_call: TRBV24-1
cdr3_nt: TGTGCCACCAAAAAACCGGGACAGGGGAGCTCCTACGAGCAGTACTTC
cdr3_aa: CATKKPGQGSSYEQYF

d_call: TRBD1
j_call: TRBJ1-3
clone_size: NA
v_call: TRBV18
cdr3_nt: TGTGCCAGCTCACCAACGACAGGGGAGGCAGACACCATATATTTT
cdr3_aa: CASSPTTGEADTIYF

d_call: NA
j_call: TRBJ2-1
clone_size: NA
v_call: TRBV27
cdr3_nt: TGTGCCAGCAGTTCCACGGGTACCTACAATGAGCAGTTCTTC
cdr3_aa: CASSSTGTYNEQFF

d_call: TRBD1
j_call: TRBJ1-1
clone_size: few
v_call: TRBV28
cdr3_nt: TGTGCCAGCAGTCCGCCGACAGGGCGAACTGAAGCTTTCTTT
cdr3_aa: CASSPPTGRTEAFF

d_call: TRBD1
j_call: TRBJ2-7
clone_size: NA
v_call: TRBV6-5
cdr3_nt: TGTGCCAGCGGGGAGACAGGGGCCTCCTACGAGCAGTACTTC
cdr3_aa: CASGETGASYEQYF

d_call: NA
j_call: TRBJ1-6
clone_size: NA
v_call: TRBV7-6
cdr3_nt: TGTGCCAGCAGCTTAGAATCAGGCGCAAGTAATTCACCCCTCCACTTT
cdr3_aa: CASSLESGASNSPLHF

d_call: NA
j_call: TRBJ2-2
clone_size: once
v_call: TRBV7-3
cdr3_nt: TGTGCCAGCAGCTCCACGGGGGGCGGGACCGGGGAGCTGTTTTTT
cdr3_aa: CASSSTGGGTGELFF

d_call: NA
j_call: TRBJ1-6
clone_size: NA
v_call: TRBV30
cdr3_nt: TGTGCCTGCTTCGTCAGCTCCTATAATTCACCCCTCCACTTT
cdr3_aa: CACFVSSYNSPLHF

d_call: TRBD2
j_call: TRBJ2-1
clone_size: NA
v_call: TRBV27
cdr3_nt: TGTGCCAGCACGCCTTATGCGGGGGGAAATCTCAATGAGCAGTTCTTC
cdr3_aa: CASTPYAGGNLNEQFF

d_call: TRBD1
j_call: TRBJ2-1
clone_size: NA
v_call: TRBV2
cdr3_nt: TGTGCCAGCACCAAAGACAGGGGCGATGAGCAGTTCTTC
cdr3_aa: CASTKDRGDEQFF

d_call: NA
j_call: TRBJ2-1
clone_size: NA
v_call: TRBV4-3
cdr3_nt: TGCGCCAGCAGCCAATCTATCATGGGGGGTTTCTACAATGAGCAGTTCTTC
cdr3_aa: CASSQSIMGGFYNEQFF

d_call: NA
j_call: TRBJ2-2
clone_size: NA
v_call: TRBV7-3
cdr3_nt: TGTGCCAGCAGCTTAACGCGGGGCGCGAACACCGGGGAGCTGTTTTTT
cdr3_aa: CASSLTRGANTGELFF

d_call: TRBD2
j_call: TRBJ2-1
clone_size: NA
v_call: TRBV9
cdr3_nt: TGTGCCAGCAGCGCAACCGGGACTAGCATCCATGAGCAGTTCTTC
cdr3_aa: CASSATGTSIHEQFF

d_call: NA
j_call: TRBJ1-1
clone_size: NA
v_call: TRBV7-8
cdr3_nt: TGTGCCAGCAGACGACAGGAGAACACTGAAGCTTTCTTT
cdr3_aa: CASRRQENTEAFF

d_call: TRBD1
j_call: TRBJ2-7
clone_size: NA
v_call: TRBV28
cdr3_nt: TGTGCCAGCAGCTCCGGGACAGGAGTCTACGAGCAGTACTTC
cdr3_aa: CASSSGTGVYEQYF

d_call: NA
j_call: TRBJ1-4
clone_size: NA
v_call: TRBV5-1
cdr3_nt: TGCGCCAGCAGCACAGAGGGGGTTCGGGAAAAACTGTTTTTT
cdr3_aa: CASSTEGVREKLFF

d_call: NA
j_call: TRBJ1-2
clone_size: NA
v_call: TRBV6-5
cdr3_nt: TGTGCCAGCACCGCCACAAACTATGGCTACACCTTC
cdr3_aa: CASTATNYGYTF

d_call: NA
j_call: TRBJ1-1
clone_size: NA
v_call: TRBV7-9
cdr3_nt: TGTGCCAGCAGCTTAGGGGCCAGATTGAACACTGAAGCTTTCTTT
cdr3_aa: CASSLGARLNTEAFF

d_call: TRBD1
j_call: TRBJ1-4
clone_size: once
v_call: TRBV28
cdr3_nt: TGTGCCAGCAGCCGACAGGGCACTAATGAAAAACTGTTTTTT
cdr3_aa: CASSRQGTNEKLFF

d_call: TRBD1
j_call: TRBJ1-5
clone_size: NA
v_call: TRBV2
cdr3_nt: TGTGCCAGCAGTGAATGGGGGGACAGGGTCCAGCCCCAGCATTTT
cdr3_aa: CASSEWGDRVQPQHF

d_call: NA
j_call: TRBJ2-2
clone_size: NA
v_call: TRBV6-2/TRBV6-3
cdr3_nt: TGTGCCAGCAGTTCACTTGGGCTGAACACCGGGGAGCTGTTTTTT
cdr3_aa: CASSSLGLNTGELFF

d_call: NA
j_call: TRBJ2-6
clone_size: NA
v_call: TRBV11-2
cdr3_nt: TGTGCCAGCAGCACTAGGGGGTCGCCCTACTCTGGGGCCAACGTCCTGACTTTC
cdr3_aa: CASSTRGSPYSGANVLTF

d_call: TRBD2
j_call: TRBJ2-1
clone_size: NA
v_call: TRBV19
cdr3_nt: TGTGCCAGTAGTATAGAAGGGGGACTAGGAGACAATGAGCAGTTCTTC
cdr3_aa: CASSIEGGLGDNEQFF

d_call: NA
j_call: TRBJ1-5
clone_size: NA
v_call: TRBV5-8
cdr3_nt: TGTGCCAGCAGCTACAATCAGGGCGCCGGTGGATCGCCCCAGCATTTT
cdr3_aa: CASSYNQGAGGSPQHF

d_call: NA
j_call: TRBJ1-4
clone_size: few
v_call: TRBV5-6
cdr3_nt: TGTGCCAGCAGCACACAGCACCGGGAAAAACTGTTTTTT
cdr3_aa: CASSTQHREKLFF

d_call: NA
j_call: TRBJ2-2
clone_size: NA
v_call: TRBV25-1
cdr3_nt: TGTGCCAGCAGTGAATACAGGGGGGACACCGGGGAGCTGTTTTTT
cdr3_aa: CASSEYRGDTGELFF

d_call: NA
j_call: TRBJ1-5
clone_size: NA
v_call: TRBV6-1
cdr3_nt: TGTGCCAGCAGTGAGGCTGTGGGTGGAGGGCCCCAGCATTTT
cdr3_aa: CASSEAVGGGPQHF

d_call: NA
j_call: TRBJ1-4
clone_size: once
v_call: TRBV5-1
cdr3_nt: TGCGCCAGCAGCTTGGCGCGAGATGGCGGCGCAACTAATGAAAAACTGTTTTTT
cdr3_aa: CASSLARDGGATNEKLFF

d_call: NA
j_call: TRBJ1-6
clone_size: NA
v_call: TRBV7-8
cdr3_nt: TGTGCCAGCAGCTTAAAAACGGGGTCGAAGGTTCATAATTCACCCCTCCACTTT
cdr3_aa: CASSLKTGSKVHNSPLHF

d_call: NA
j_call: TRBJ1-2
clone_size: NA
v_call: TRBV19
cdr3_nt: TGTGCCAGTAGTATCCCCCGACAGGCGGGCTATGGCTACACCTTC
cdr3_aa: CASSIPRQAGYGYTF

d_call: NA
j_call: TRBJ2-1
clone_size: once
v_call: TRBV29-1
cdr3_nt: TGCAGCGTTGATAGCGACAATGAGCAGTTCTTC
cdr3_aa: CSVDSDNEQFF

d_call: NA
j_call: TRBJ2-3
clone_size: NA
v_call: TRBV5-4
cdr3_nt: TGTGCCAGTAACTCACCACCCACAGATACGCAGTATTTT
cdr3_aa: CASNSPPTDTQYF

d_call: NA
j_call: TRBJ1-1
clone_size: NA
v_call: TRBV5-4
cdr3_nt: TGTGCCAGCAGCTTGGCCCAGGGCTGGAACACTGAAGCTTTCTTT
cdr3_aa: CASSLAQGWNTEAFF

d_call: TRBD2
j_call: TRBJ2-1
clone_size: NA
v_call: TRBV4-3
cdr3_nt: TGCGCCAGCAGCCAAGGGTTGTCTAGCGGGGACAATGAGCAGTTCTTC
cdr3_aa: CASSQGLSSGDNEQFF

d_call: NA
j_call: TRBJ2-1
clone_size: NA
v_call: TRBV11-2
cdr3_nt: TGTGCCAGCAGCCCAGACCTGGGCCCCTACAATGAGCAGTTCTTC
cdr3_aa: CASSPDLGPYNEQFF

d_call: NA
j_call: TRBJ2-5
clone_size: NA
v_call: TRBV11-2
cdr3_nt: TGTGCCAGCAGCCGCGTTACCGGTGAGACCCAGTACTTC
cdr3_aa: CASSRVTGETQYF

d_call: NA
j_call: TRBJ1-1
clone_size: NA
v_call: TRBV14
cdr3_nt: TGTGCCAGCAGCCAAGACAGGGGGAACACTGAAGCTTTCTTT
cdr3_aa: CASSQDRGNTEAFF

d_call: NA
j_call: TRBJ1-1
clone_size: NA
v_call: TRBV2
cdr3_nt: TGTGCCAGCAGCGGGTCCATGAACACTGAAGCTTTCTTT
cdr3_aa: CASSGSMNTEAFF

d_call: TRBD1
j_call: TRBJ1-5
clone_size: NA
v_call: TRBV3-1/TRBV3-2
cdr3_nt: TGTGCCAGCAGCCAAGGACAGGGGGTTCAGCCCCAGCATTTT
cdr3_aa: CASSQGQGVQPQHF

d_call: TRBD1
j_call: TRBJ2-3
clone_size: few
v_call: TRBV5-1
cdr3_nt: TGCGCCAGCAGCTTTCGGCAGGGGGCTTCAGATACGCAGTATTTT
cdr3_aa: CASSFRQGASDTQYF

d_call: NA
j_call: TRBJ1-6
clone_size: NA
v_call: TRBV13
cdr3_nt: TGTGCCAGCAGCTTATCCGACTTTAATTCACCCCTCCACTTT
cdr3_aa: CASSLSDFNSPLHF

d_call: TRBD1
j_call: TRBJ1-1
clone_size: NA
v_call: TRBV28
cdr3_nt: TGTGCCAGCAGCCGGGACAGGATGAACACTGAAGCTTTCTTT
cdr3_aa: CASSRDRMNTEAFF

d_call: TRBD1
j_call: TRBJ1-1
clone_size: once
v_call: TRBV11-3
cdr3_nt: TGTGCCAGCAGCGAGGGACAGGGCCGGAACACTGAAGCTTTCTTT
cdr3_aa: CASSEGQGRNTEAFF

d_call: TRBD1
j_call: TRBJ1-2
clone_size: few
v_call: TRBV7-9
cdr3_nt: TGTGCCAGCAGCCTCGGGACAGGGGACTATGGCTACACCTTC
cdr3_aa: CASSLGTGDYGYTF

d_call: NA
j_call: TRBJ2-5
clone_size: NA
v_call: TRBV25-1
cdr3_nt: TGTGCCAGCAGTGAATCCTGGGCTGAGACCCAGTACTTC
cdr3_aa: CASSESWAETQYF

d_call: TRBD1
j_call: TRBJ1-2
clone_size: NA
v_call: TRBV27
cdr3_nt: TGTGCCAGCAGTCCATTGGACAGGCCCGCTAACTATGGCTACACCTTC
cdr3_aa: CASSPLDRPANYGYTF

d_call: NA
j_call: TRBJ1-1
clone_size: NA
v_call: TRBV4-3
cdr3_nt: TGCGCCAGCAGCCAAGATCGGGGAGGCACTGAAGCTTTCTTT
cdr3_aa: CASSQDRGGTEAFF

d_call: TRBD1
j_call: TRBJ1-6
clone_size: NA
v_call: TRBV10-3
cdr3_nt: TGTGCCATCAGCGACAGGGAAGGTAATTCACCCCTCCACTTT
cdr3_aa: CAISDREGNSPLHF

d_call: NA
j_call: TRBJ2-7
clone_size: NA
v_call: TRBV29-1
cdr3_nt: TGCAGCGTTACACTATCCTACGAGCAGTACTTC
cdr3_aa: CSVTLSYEQYF

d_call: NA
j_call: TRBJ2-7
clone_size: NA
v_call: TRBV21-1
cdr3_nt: TGTGCCAGCAGCAAAGTTTCGGGGACTCCGATCTACGAGCAGTACTTC
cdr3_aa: CASSKVSGTPIYEQYF

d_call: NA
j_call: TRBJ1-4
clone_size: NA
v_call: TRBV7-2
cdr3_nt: TGTGCCAGCAGCTTAGCCACGGGGTCTAATGAAAAACTGTTTTTT
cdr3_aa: CASSLATGSNEKLFF

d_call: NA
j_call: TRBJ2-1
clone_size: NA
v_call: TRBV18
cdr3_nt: TGTGCCAGCTCACTGGCACCGGGAGATGAGCAGTTCTTC
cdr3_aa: CASSLAPGDEQFF

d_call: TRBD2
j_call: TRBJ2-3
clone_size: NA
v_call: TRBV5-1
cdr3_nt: TGCGCCTCCGCCCGGGGGGCGGGGGGGCAGGTTGACACAGATACGCAGTATTTT
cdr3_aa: CASARGAGGQVDTDTQYF

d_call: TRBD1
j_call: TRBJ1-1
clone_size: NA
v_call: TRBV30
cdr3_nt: TGTGCCTGGAGTATTACCGGGACAGGGAGAGCTTTCTTT
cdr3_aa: CAWSITGTGRAFF

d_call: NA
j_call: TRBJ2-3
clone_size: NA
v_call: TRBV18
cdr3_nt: TGTGCCAGCTCACCCAGGGATGCAGATACGCAGTATTTT
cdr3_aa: CASSPRDADTQYF

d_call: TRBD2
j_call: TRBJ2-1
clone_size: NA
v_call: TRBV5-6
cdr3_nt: TGTGCCAGCAGCTTTTCCGGGGGGATCAATGAGCAGTTCTTC
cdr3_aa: CASSFSGGINEQFF

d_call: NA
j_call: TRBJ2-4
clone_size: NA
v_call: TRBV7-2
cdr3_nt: TGTGCCAGCAGCTTCCAGGGGGGAGAAGGGAACATTCAGTACTTC
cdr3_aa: CASSFQGGEGNIQYF